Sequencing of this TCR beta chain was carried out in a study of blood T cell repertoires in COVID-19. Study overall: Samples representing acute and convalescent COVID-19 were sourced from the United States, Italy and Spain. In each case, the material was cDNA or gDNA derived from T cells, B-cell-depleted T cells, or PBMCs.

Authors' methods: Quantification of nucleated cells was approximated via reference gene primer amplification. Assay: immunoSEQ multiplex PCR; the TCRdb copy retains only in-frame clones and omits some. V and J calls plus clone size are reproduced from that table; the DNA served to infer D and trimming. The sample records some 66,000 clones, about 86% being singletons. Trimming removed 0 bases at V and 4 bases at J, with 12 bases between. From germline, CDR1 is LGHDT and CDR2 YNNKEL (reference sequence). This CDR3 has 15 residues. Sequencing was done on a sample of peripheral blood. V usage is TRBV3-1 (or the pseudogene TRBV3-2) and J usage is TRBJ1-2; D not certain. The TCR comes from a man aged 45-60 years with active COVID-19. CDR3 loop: CASSQDGAGSYGYTF. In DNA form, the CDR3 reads TGTGCCAGCAGCCAAGATGGAGCCGGGAGCTATGGCTACACCTTC.